This entry describes one TCR beta chain. Because it lacks the conserved phenylalanine or tryptophan at the end, this CDR3 is likely a read error. The sample belongs to a study of tumor-infiltrating lymphocytes in primary liver carcinoma. Study-wide background: Each sample had roughly 3.65 to 7.5 million productive TCRbeta reads regardless of tissue type.

Starting material for RNA and DNA co-extraction consisted of roughly 19-31 mg of unsorted bulk tissue. In every tumor sample, viable tumor cells made up over 90%. The CDR3 is made up of 17 amino acids. The germline V gene has CDR1 SGHAT and CDR2 FQNNGV. The authors made TCR beta cDNA from roughly 480 ng total RNA with a constant-region primer. Three nested multiplex PCR rounds of slightly modified ARM-PCR generated TCR beta libraries. It was with TRBV1-TRBV30 forward primers and a C-beta reverse primer that the first two PCR rounds were run, at approximately 10 cycles each. A single record per CDR3 protein comes from TCRdb applying MiXCR to the multiplex PCR reads. The profile shows about 99,000 distinct CDR3 sequences, roughly 69% of them singletons.

V is TRBV11-2 and J is TRBJ2-1; TRBD2 matches 14 bases. This TCR came from a woman aged 55-70 years with primary liver carcinoma and hepatitis B virus infection. The sample taken for sequencing was liver tumor tissue from sampling region 5. As to subset: tumor region T5, tumor centre. This CDR3 is CASSKRLAGGPGDEQFL. In DNA form, the CDR3 reads TGTGCTAGCAGCAAGAGACTAGCGGGAGGGCCGGGGGATGAGCAGTTCTTA.